This entry concerns a single TCR beta chain. Its antigen is undetermined. Trimming at V came to 2 bases and at J to 7 bases, leaving 8 bases not matched to a gene. In germline, CDR1 is SGDLS, CDR2 YYNGEE. This CDR3 has 15 residues. The time point denotes: persistent/refractory GD, antithyroid drugs over 5 years with positive TRAb. TCR sequences were obtained from RNA taken from PBMCs. It was an endocrinology department in Xi'an, China, that provided the patients. The source of the sample is a study of regulatory T cells in long-lasting Graves disease. General observations from the study: Segments TRBV28, TRBJ1-2 and TRBJ2-5 showed preferential usage in persistent disease. Since the sample size was small, accuracy may have been reduced.

Investigators prepared the TCR beta libraries by applying iRepertoire HTBI primers and Arm-PCR of CDR3 regions. TCRdb reanalysed the multiplex PCR reads using MiXCR and keeps one entry per CDR3 protein. The table records around 450,000 distinct CDR3 sequences, roughly a fifth of them present only once. The chain is built from TRBV9 and TRBJ2-1; 8 bases align to TRBD2. This receptor was obtained from a female donor with Graves disease. The input for sequencing was peripheral blood mononuclear cells (PBMCs), taken when the disease was refractory, from a patient treated with antithyroid drugs. The CDR3 is CASSVSAGEGNEQFF. CDR3 nucleotides: TGTGCCAGCAGCGTTTCAGCGGGAGAGGGAAATGAGCAGTTCTTC.